This T cell receptor (beta chain) was found in a study of T cell responses to AZD1222 COVID-19 vaccine. Method: immunoSEQ multiplex PCR; TCRdb's copy keeps in-frame clones and lacks some. The sample carries about 130,000 clones, around 90% recorded once. After removal of 5 bases from V and 3 bases from J, the junction contained 8 bases not matched to a gene. In germline, CDR1 is SGHVS, CDR2 FNYEAQ. This CDR3 has 15 amino acids. This TCR was recovered from an adult who received the AZD1222 COVID-19 vaccine. The sequencing used peripheral blood, collected 28 days after the second AZD1222 dose. The chain combines TRBV7-6 with TRBJ1-2; 8 positions match TRBD1. DNA for the CDR3: TGTGCCAGCAGCGAGGGACAGGCCGGAGACTATGGCTACACCTTC. This codes for CASSEGQAGDYGYTF.